This TCR beta chain was captured in a study of T cell responses to AZD1222 COVID-19 vaccine. Profiled with immunoSEQ multiplex PCR; TCRdb holds only in-frame clones, not every one. Of 180,000 or so clones in the sample, about 95% were seen once. To note about this clone: Its antigen remains unidentified.

The CDR3 loop spans 13 amino acids. V was clipped by 2 bases and J by 8 bases, with 12 bases between them. Germline CDR1 and CDR2: MDHEN and SYDVKM. Study outcomes and limitations: The sample set comprised mostly white British donors with more females, and clonal diversity was possibly underestimated.

This TCR was recovered from an adult in good health. The specimen was peripheral blood, collected on day 0 of AZD1222 vaccination. The chain uses TRBV28 and TRBJ1-2, with D possibly matching TRBD1 (6 bases). CDR3 in amino acids: CASSLAGQGGYTF. The CDR3 DNA is TGTGCCAGCAGTTTAGCGGGACAAGGCGGCTACACCTTC.